Listed below are T cell receptor beta chains from one sample, sequenced in a study of spatial heterogeneity in lung cancer. One entry per CDR3 protein, called by TCRdb with MiXCR from the 5' RACE reads. Counted here are tens of thousands of distinct CDR3 sequences, 12% occurring once; the ten biggest clones make up around 39%. Here the sequenced sample was PBMCs, taken at surgery. These receptors all stem from a female donor with early-stage non-small cell lung cancer. CDR3s include the opening cysteine and the closing phenylalanine or tryptophan. A D gene is named only where the DNA matches it firmly. Expanded clones are given a class, and other clones once, few, many or no size at all.

j_gene: TRBJ2-5; abundance: many; len: 12; v_gene: TRBV20-1; d_gene: NA; CDR3aa: CSARVTGETQYF; CDR3nt: TGCAGTGCTAGAGTGACAGGCGAGACCCAGTACTTC
j_gene: TRBJ1-6; abundance: NA; len: 15; v_gene: TRBV3-2; d_gene: NA; CDR3aa: CASSPQGPYNSPLHF; CDR3nt: TGTGCCAGCAGCCCTCAGGGGCCTTATAATTCACCCCTCCACTTT
j_gene: TRBJ2-5; abundance: few; len: 16; v_gene: TRBV5-1; d_gene: NA; CDR3aa: CASSSQGPGRQETQYF; CDR3nt: TGCGCCAGCAGCTCACAGGGCCCAGGTCGACAAGAGACCCAGTACTTC
j_gene: TRBJ2-3; abundance: few; len: 14; v_gene: TRBV2; d_gene: NA; CDR3aa: CASSEATRADTQYF; CDR3nt: TGTGCCAGCAGTGAAGCCACCAGGGCAGATACGCAGTATTTT
j_gene: TRBJ2-7; abundance: NA; len: 15; v_gene: TRBV7-9; d_gene: NA; CDR3aa: CASSLGAGGVNEQYF; CDR3nt: TGTGCCAGCAGCTTAGGGGCAGGGGGGGTGAACGAGCAGTACTTC
j_gene: TRBJ1-1; abundance: NA; len: 14; v_gene: TRBV5-6; d_gene: NA; CDR3aa: CASSLFGGNTEAFF; CDR3nt: TGTGCCAGCAGCTTGTTCGGCGGCAACACTGAAGCTTTCTTT
j_gene: TRBJ2-1; abundance: NA; len: 15; v_gene: TRBV20-1; d_gene: TRBD2; CDR3aa: CSARVRAGLYNEQFF; CDR3nt: TGCAGTGCTAGAGTCCGAGCGGGGCTCTACAATGAGCAGTTCTTC
j_gene: TRBJ2-2; abundance: NA; len: 16; v_gene: TRBV10-2; d_gene: NA; CDR3aa: CASRVARGSNTGELFF; CDR3nt: TGCGCCAGCAGGGTTGCTAGGGGGTCGAACACCGGGGAGCTGTTTTTT
j_gene: TRBJ2-7; abundance: NA; len: 13; v_gene: TRBV4-3; d_gene: TRBD1; CDR3aa: CDDARDRVCEQYF; CDR3nt: TGCGACGACGCCCGGGACAGGGTGTGCGAGCAGTACTTC
j_gene: TRBJ1-2; abundance: NA; len: 12; v_gene: TRBV6-2/TRBV6-3; d_gene: NA; CDR3aa: CASSYGPYGYTF; CDR3nt: TGTGCCAGCAGTTACGGGCCCTATGGCTACACCTTC
j_gene: TRBJ2-2; abundance: NA; len: 15; v_gene: TRBV7-9; d_gene: NA; CDR3aa: CASSSTTENTGELFF; CDR3nt: TGTGCCAGCAGTTCTACTACAGAGAACACCGGGGAGCTGTTTTTT
j_gene: TRBJ1-4; abundance: NA; len: 14; v_gene: TRBV6-5; d_gene: NA; CDR3aa: CASSVRATNEKLFF; CDR3nt: TGTGCCAGCAGCGTCAGGGCAACTAATGAAAAACTGTTTTTT
j_gene: TRBJ2-3; abundance: NA; len: 15; v_gene: TRBV6-5; d_gene: TRBD2; CDR3aa: CASNYGGAKTDTQYF; CDR3nt: TGTGCCAGCAACTACGGGGGGGCTAAAACAGATACGCAGTATTTT
j_gene: TRBJ1-1; abundance: NA; len: 15; v_gene: TRBV3-1; d_gene: TRBD1; CDR3aa: CASSQRQGVNTEAFF; CDR3nt: TGTGCCAGCAGCCAGAGACAGGGCGTCAACACTGAAGCTTTCTTT
j_gene: TRBJ2-5; abundance: few; len: 15; v_gene: TRBV5-6; d_gene: TRBD2; CDR3aa: CASTLGLADQETQYF; CDR3nt: TGTGCCAGCACCCTCGGACTAGCGGACCAAGAGACCCAGTACTTC
j_gene: TRBJ1-2; abundance: few; len: 16; v_gene: TRBV28; d_gene: TRBD1; CDR3aa: CASSSVPGQGGYGYTF; CDR3nt: TGTGCCAGCAGTTCCGTCCCGGGACAGGGCGGCTATGGCTACACCTTC
j_gene: TRBJ2-7; abundance: few; len: 16; v_gene: TRBV6-5; d_gene: TRBD2; CDR3aa: CANSPRTGLAGDEQYF; CDR3nt: TGTGCCAACAGTCCGAGAACGGGACTAGCGGGGGACGAGCAGTACTTC
j_gene: TRBJ2-7; abundance: few; len: 16; v_gene: TRBV9; d_gene: NA; CDR3aa: CASSVGVGGYSYEQYF; CDR3nt: TGTGCCAGCAGCGTAGGGGTAGGGGGATACTCCTACGAGCAGTACTTC
j_gene: TRBJ2-6; abundance: NA; len: 15; v_gene: TRBV7-9; d_gene: NA; CDR3aa: CASSLGLSGANVLTF; CDR3nt: TGTGCCAGCAGCTTAGGTCTCTCTGGGGCCAACGTCCTGACTTTC
j_gene: TRBJ2-5; abundance: many; len: 17; v_gene: TRBV5-1; d_gene: NA; CDR3aa: CASSQRTLSGPQETQYF; CDR3nt: TGCGCCAGCAGCCAACGGACTCTTTCGGGGCCTCAAGAGACCCAGTACTTC
j_gene: TRBJ1-1; abundance: few; len: 12; v_gene: TRBV12-3/TRBV12-4; d_gene: NA; CDR3aa: CASTERDTEAFF; CDR3nt: TGTGCCAGCACGGAGAGAGACACTGAAGCTTTCTTT
j_gene: TRBJ1-1; abundance: many; len: 15; v_gene: TRBV20-1; d_gene: TRBD1; CDR3aa: CSARGRTGTYTEAFF; CDR3nt: TGCAGTGCTAGAGGACGGACAGGGACCTACACTGAAGCTTTCTTT
j_gene: TRBJ1-5; abundance: many; len: 14; v_gene: TRBV21-1; d_gene: NA; CDR3aa: CASTTHRSNQPQHF; CDR3nt: TGTGCCAGCACCACCCACAGAAGCAATCAGCCCCAGCATTTT
j_gene: TRBJ1-5; abundance: NA; len: 15; v_gene: TRBV4-3; d_gene: NA; CDR3aa: CASSQGTDYNQPQHF; CDR3nt: TGCGCCAGCAGCCAAGGAACGGATTACAATCAGCCCCAGCATTTT
j_gene: TRBJ2-1; abundance: many; len: 11; v_gene: TRBV28; d_gene: NA; CDR3aa: CASGTYNEQFF; CDR3nt: TGTGCCAGCGGGACTTACAATGAGCAGTTCTTC
j_gene: TRBJ2-5; abundance: NA; len: 16; v_gene: TRBV7-2; d_gene: NA; CDR3aa: CASSPYSGTAQETQYF; CDR3nt: TGTGCCAGCAGCCCATATTCGGGGACCGCCCAAGAGACCCAGTACTTC
j_gene: TRBJ2-2; abundance: NA; len: 14; v_gene: TRBV2; d_gene: NA; CDR3aa: CASKPGILTGELFF; CDR3nt: TGTGCCTCCAAACCCGGGATCCTCACCGGGGAGCTGTTTTTT
j_gene: TRBJ2-7; abundance: few; len: 15; v_gene: TRBV20-1; d_gene: NA; CDR3aa: CSARDAGAPRYEQYF; CDR3nt: TGCAGTGCTAGAGACGCAGGGGCACCCCGCTACGAGCAGTACTTC
j_gene: TRBJ2-7; abundance: NA; len: 10; v_gene: TRBV29-1; d_gene: NA; CDR3aa: CSVSDGEQYF; CDR3nt: TGCAGCGTATCGGACGGTGAGCAGTACTTC
j_gene: TRBJ2-3; abundance: many; len: 14; v_gene: TRBV9; d_gene: NA; CDR3aa: CASAAGASTDTQYF; CDR3nt: TGTGCCAGCGCGGCGGGGGCTAGCACAGATACGCAGTATTTT
j_gene: TRBJ1-1; abundance: NA; len: 11; v_gene: TRBV7-9; d_gene: NA; CDR3aa: CASSLIGGAFF; CDR3nt: TGTGCCAGCAGCTTAATTGGGGGGGCTTTCTTT
j_gene: TRBJ2-7; abundance: many; len: 14; v_gene: TRBV29-1; d_gene: NA; CDR3aa: CSVEIRDPTYEQYF; CDR3nt: TGCAGCGTTGAAATCCGGGACCCTACCTACGAGCAGTACTTC
j_gene: TRBJ2-3; abundance: many; len: 17; v_gene: TRBV6-6; d_gene: TRBD1; CDR3aa: CASRELGTAPSTDTQYF; CDR3nt: TGTGCCAGCAGAGAGTTAGGGACAGCTCCTAGCACAGATACGCAGTATTTT
j_gene: TRBJ2-7; abundance: few; len: 14; v_gene: TRBV20-1; d_gene: TRBD2; CDR3aa: CSAFQRGGGYEQYF; CDR3nt: TGCAGTGCCTTTCAGCGGGGGGGAGGGTACGAGCAGTACTTC
j_gene: TRBJ2-5; abundance: few; len: 13; v_gene: TRBV24-1; d_gene: NA; CDR3aa: CATSDGARETQYF; CDR3nt: TGTGCCACCAGTGATGGGGCTAGGGAGACCCAGTACTTC
j_gene: TRBJ2-5; abundance: few; len: 16; v_gene: TRBV12-3/TRBV12-4; d_gene: NA; CDR3aa: CASSRRQGPRGETQYF; CDR3nt: TGTGCCAGCAGCAGAAGACAGGGACCCCGGGGGGAGACCCAGTACTTC
j_gene: TRBJ2-7; abundance: few; len: 14; v_gene: TRBV6-1; d_gene: TRBD1; CDR3aa: CASSAHRGSYEQYF; CDR3nt: TGTGCCAGCAGTGCTCACAGGGGCTCCTACGAGCAGTACTTC
j_gene: TRBJ2-1; abundance: NA; len: 15; v_gene: TRBV27; d_gene: NA; CDR3aa: CASSPQNQGYNEQFF; CDR3nt: TGTGCCAGCAGTCCCCAGAACCAGGGATACAATGAGCAGTTCTTC
j_gene: TRBJ1-4; abundance: NA; len: 14; v_gene: TRBV7-9; d_gene: TRBD1; CDR3aa: CASSLDRANEKLFF; CDR3nt: TGTGCCAGCAGCTTGGACAGGGCGAATGAAAAACTGTTTTTT
j_gene: TRBJ1-5; abundance: many; len: 12; v_gene: TRBV14; d_gene: NA; CDR3aa: CASSRGLQPQHF; CDR3nt: TGTGCCAGCAGCCGGGGGTTGCAGCCCCAGCATTTT
j_gene: TRBJ2-3; abundance: NA; len: 17; v_gene: TRBV3-1; d_gene: NA; CDR3aa: CASSPTPNGAGTDTQYF; CDR3nt: TGTGCCAGCAGTCCTACCCCCAACGGGGCGGGCACAGATACGCAGTATTTT
j_gene: TRBJ1-5; abundance: NA; len: 16; v_gene: TRBV7-2; d_gene: NA; CDR3aa: CASSLDLQGGNQPQHF; CDR3nt: TGTGCCAGCAGCTTAGATCTTCAGGGTGGCAATCAGCCCCAGCATTTT
j_gene: TRBJ1-1; abundance: many; len: 13; v_gene: TRBV13; d_gene: TRBD1; CDR3aa: CASRGQGDTEAFF; CDR3nt: TGTGCCAGCAGAGGACAGGGGGACACTGAAGCTTTCTTT
j_gene: TRBJ1-2; abundance: few; len: 13; v_gene: TRBV11-2; d_gene: TRBD1; CDR3aa: CASSSGQLYGYTF; CDR3nt: TGTGCCAGCAGTTCGGGACAGCTCTATGGCTACACCTTC
j_gene: TRBJ2-5; abundance: NA; len: 11; v_gene: TRBV7-9; d_gene: NA; CDR3aa: CASSRQETQYF; CDR3nt: TGTGCCAGCAGCCGCCAAGAGACCCAGTACTTC
j_gene: TRBJ2-3; abundance: few; len: 16; v_gene: TRBV6-1; d_gene: NA; CDR3aa: CASSPLKSHSTDTQYF; CDR3nt: TGTGCCAGCAGTCCCCTTAAGAGCCACAGCACAGATACGCAGTATTTT